A single sample gave rise to the 24 T cell receptor beta chains below, sequenced in a study of glioma-infiltrating T cells. The iRepertoire nested amplicon-rescue multiplex PCR amplified TCR alpha and beta CDR3s from RNA. TCRdb analysed the multiplex PCR reads with MiXCR anew, one entry per CDR3 protein. This sample has roughly 5,000 distinct CDR3 sequences, with 30% to 35% found just once. The sample taken for sequencing was glioma tissue, nonneoplastic brain tissue, or PBMCs (not recorded which). These receptors came from a human donor with low-grade glioma or glioblastoma, undergoing nonglioma brain surgery, or in good health (not recorded which).

In its sample, this clonotype was seen many times. J is TRBJ1-1 and V is TRBV5-1; tentatively, D is TRBD1 (6 bases). The CDR3 extends over 13 amino acids. Deletions cut 3 bases from V and 0 bases from J, with 6 bases between. The germline V gene has CDR1 SGHRS and CDR2 YFSETQ. The CDR3 DNA reads as TGCGCCAGCAGCTCAGGGGTGAACACTGAAGCTTTCTTT. This translates into CASSSGVNTEAFF.

At least ten counts were recorded for this clonotype. J is TRBJ1-3 and V is TRBV19; unclear D gene. Deletions cut 4 bases from V and 1 base from J, with 11 bases between. The V gene's germline CDR1 is LNHDA and CDR2 SQIVND (reference sequence). The CDR3 spans 15 residues. CDR3 sequence reads: CASSRPGRSGNTIYF. As DNA, the CDR3 is TGTGCCAGTAGTAGGCCCGGGCGGTCTGGAAACACCATATATTTT.

In this sample, this clonotype turned up a few times. One base away lies a much larger clone, so this may be a sequencing read error. The chain recombines TRBV12-5 with TRBJ1-1, with D perhaps TRBD1 (5 bases). Trimming removed 0 bases from V and 5 bases from J, with 22 bases in between. From germline, CDR1 is LGHNT and CDR2 FRNRAP. The CDR3 is 18 amino acids. CDR3 nucleotides: TGTGCTAGTGGTTTGGTATTGGGGGGGGGAAGCAAGTGGACTGAAGCTTTCTTT. This translates into CASGLVLGGGSKWTEAFF.

Turning to this clonotype: At one of its ends the junction is not consistent with the germline gene, which may arise from a read error. This sequence joins TRBV24-1 and TRBJ1-5; no firm D call. The length of the CDR3 is 13 residues. Germline V gene lookup returns CDR1 KGHDR and CDR2 SFDVKD. Written as DNA, the CDR3 is TGTGCCACCAGTGAAGTCGAAGGCGAGCCCGAGCATTTT. It yields the protein CATSEVEGEPEHF.

This clonotype showed up many times. The genes are TRBV7-3 and TRBJ2-5; D is undetermined. The germline CDR1 and CDR2 sequences are SGHTA and FQGTGA. With 6 bases removed from V and 4 bases from J, the gap between germline ends came to 12 bases. CDR3 size: 13 residues. CDR3 DNA sequence: TGTGCCAGCAGTTTAGGGTTAGGAGAGACCCAGTACTTC. Translation gives CASSLGLGETQYF.

This clonotype was observed once. The germline gene is not matched at one end of the junction; a read error may be the cause. The chain carries TRBV28 and TRBJ1-1; possible D gene TRBD1, 5 bases. Germline loops: CDR1 MDHEN, CDR2 SYDVKM. The CDR3 has 13 amino acids. CDR3 region: CASGGSLVTEDFF. The DNA for the CDR3 is TGTGCCAGCGGGGGGAGCTTGGTCACTGAAGATTTCTTT.

This clonotype is medium-sized within its sample. This chain uses TRBV11-2 with TRBJ2-1; TRBD2 matches at 9 bases. CDR1 SGHAT and CDR2 FQNNGV come from the germline V gene. V trimming: 3 bases; J trimming: 8 bases; junction bases outside the gene matches: 14. This CDR3 is built from 17 residues. The CDR3 spells CASSFLHGGAGGDEQFF. In nucleotides, the CDR3 is TGTGCCAGCAGCTTCCTCCACGGGGGAGCGGGGGGAGATGAGCAGTTCTTC.

There are many counts of this clonotype. This chain connects TRBV3-1 to TRBJ1-5; TRBD1 might be the D (6 bases). Germline V gives CDR1 LGHDT, CDR2 YNNKEL (reference sequence). V lost 1 base and J lost 2, with 6 bases in between. This CDR3 contains 14 residues. The DNA for the CDR3 is TGTGCCAGCAGCCAAGCAGGGGGCAATCAGCCCCAGCATTTT. It translates to CASSQAGGNQPQHF.

This chain links TRBV20-1 with TRBJ2-3, with unresolved D. The germline V gene has CDR1 DFQATT and CDR2 SNEGSKA (reference sequence). Trimming removed 0 bases from V and 1 base from J, with 5 bases in between. The CDR3 spans 13 residues. CDR3 in DNA: TGCAGTGCTAGAGATGCCGGCACAGATACGCAGTATTTT. Translating it yields CSARDAGTDTQYF.

This clonotype is labeled as medium-sized (0.01 to 0.1%). The chain couples TRBV24-1 to TRBJ2-5; tentatively, D is TRBD1 or TRBD2 (5 bases each). This CDR3 spans 15 amino acids. With 4 bases removed from V and 1 base from J, the gap between germline ends came to 12 bases. Looked up from germline, CDR1 is KGHDR and CDR2 is SFDVKD. CDR3 DNA sequence: TGTGCCACCAGTGAACCTCGGGACCTCCAAGAGACCCAGTACTTC. The encoded protein is CATSEPRDLQETQYF.

V gene TRBV29-1 combines with J gene TRBJ1-2; TRBD1 agrees at 8 bases. The CDR3 extends over 15 amino acids. J gave up 3 bases and V 7 bases, and 13 bases lay outside the gene matches. CDR1 and CDR2 from the germline V gene are SQVTM and ANQGSEA. DNA of the CDR3: TGCAGCGCTCACGTCCAGGGGGCGAGAGACTATGGCTACACCTTC. Residues: CSAHVQGARDYGYTF.

This clonotype is medium-sized (0.01 to 0.1%) within its sample. The chain has TRBV28 and TRBJ2-3; 8 bases are a match to TRBD2. Losses at the gene ends were 6 bases for V and 1 base for J; bases not matched to a gene: 6. CDR3 length: 15 amino acids. Germline CDR1 MDHEN, CDR2 SYDVKM. The CDR3 nucleotides are TGTGCCAGCAGCCTACGGGGGGGCCGCACAGATACGCAGTATTTT. Translating it yields CASSLRGGRTDTQYF. The whole variable domain, remainder taken from reference TRBV28 and TRBJ2-3, is DVKVTQSSRYLVKRTGEKVFLECVQDMDHENMFWYRQDPGLGLRLIYFSYDVKMKEKGDIPEGYSVSREKKERFSLILESASTNQTSMYLCASSLRGGRTDTQYFGPGTRLTVL.

This clonotype was observed many times. The chain combines TRBV24-1 with TRBJ2-3, with 10 bases lining up with TRBD2. Trimming took 4 bases from V and 3 from J; bases not matched to a gene: 6. Germline CDR1 is KGHDR and CDR2 is SFDVKD. The CDR3 consists of 16 residues. Here the CDR3 DNA reads TGTGCCACCAGTGACAGGACTAGCGGCGGAACAGATACGCAGTATTTT. This codes for CATSDRTSGGTDTQYF.

This clonotype qualifies as medium-sized. This rearrangement joins TRBV20-1 to TRBJ2-1; 10 nucleotides line up with TRBD2. The germline CDR1 and CDR2 sequences are DFQATT and SNEGSKA (reference sequence). The V segment lost 5 bases and the J segment 4 bases; nucleotides outside the gene matches: 14. The CDR3 is 17 amino acids. CDR3 sequence: CSAHGTIAGGLYNEQFF. CDR3 nucleotides: TGCAGTGCTCATGGAACAATAGCGGGGGGATTATACAATGAGCAGTTCTTC.

This clonotype is large in the sample. This chain connects TRBV28 to TRBJ1-5; 8 bases match TRBD1. The CDR3 covers 15 residues. Trimming at V came to 7 bases and at J to 3 bases, leaving 8 bases not matched to a gene. CDR1 is MDHEN, CDR2 SYDVKM, per germline. The CDR3 nucleotides are TGTGCCAGCACCCTCCGGACAGGGAACAATCAGCCCCAGCATTTT. This encodes CASTLRTGNNQPQHF.

Details on this clonotype: This clone may be a read error of a much larger clone one base away. The chain couples TRBV9 to TRBJ2-7; 9 bases match TRBD1. Germline V gene sequence: CDR1 SGDLS, CDR2 YYNGEE. This CDR3 has 14 residues. The CDR3 reads CASGVGQGSYEQYF. The CDR3 nucleotides are TGTGCCAGCGGCGTCGGACAGGGGTCCTACGAGCAGTACTTC. Full variable domain (missing parts from reference TRBV9 and TRBJ2-7): DSGVTQTPKHLITATGQRVTLRCSPRSGDLSVYWYQQSLDQGLQFLIQYYNGEERAKGNILERFSAQQFPDLHSELNLSSLELGDSALYFCASGVGQGSYEQYFGPGTRLTVT.

On this clonotype: Germline is not matched at one junction end, which may reflect a read error. V gene TRBV2 combines with J gene TRBJ2-1; D remains unclear. Germline loops: CDR1 SNHLY, CDR2 FYNNEI. The CDR3 has 12 residues. CDR3 nucleotides: TGTACCAGCATCACGGCGACATATAAGCAGTTCTTC. This gives the protein CTSITATYKQFF.

The table lists this clonotype with many counts. V is TRBV7-2 and J is TRBJ2-5; D may be TRBD2 (6 bases). There are 16 residues in the CDR3. Per the germline V gene, CDR1 is SGHTA and CDR2 is FQGNSA. V was clipped by 1 base and J by 6 bases, with 18 bases between them. CDR3 in amino acids: CASSLVLEGVEKTQYF. The CDR3 nucleotides are TGTGCCAGCAGCTTAGTTTTGGAGGGAGTAGAAAAGACCCAGTACTTC.

By share of the sample, this clonotype is large. V gene TRBV27 combines with J gene TRBJ1-3; weak D call: TRBD1 (5 bases). The germline V and J ends were trimmed by 8 bases and 2 bases, with 16 bases remaining between them. Germline V gene lookup returns CDR1 MNHEY and CDR2 SMNVEV (reference sequence). This CDR3 contains 15 residues. The CDR3, as DNA: TGTGCCAGCTGCCCAAACGGGGGGACTGGAAACACCATATATTTT. Translating gives CASCPNGGTGNTIYF.

This clonotype is deemed medium-sized. V is TRBV28 and J is TRBJ2-1; 10 bases match TRBD2. The V and J ends lost 6 bases and 3 bases, in that order; junction bases with no gene match: 20. The CDR3 totals 20 residues. Germline loops: CDR1 MDHEN, CDR2 SYDVKM. Here the CDR3 reads CASRRSPGLALGRGYNEQFF. DNA of the CDR3: TGTGCCAGCAGACGTTCCCCGGGACTAGCGTTGGGCAGGGGCTACAATGAGCAGTTCTTC.

The CDR3 loop reads CASSEEVITFDKPQHF. CDR3 nucleotides: TGTGCCAGCAGTGAAGAAGTCATAACCTTCGATAAGCCCCAGCATTTT. The genes are TRBV6-1 and TRBJ1-5; D gene unclear. Looked up from germline, CDR1 is MNHNS and CDR2 is SASEGT. The CDR3 is 16 residues long. Trimming took 1 base from V and 8 from J, leaving 18 bases between them.

This chain links TRBV29-1 with TRBJ2-4, with D maybe TRBD1 (5 bases). Trimming pared 4 bases from V and 2 bases from J, leaving 18 bases between. The CDR3 contains 16 residues. Germline V CDR1 and CDR2: SQVTM, ANQGSEA. The CDR3 protein is CSVVRQITVSKNIQYF. The DNA of the CDR3 is TGCAGCGTTGTCCGACAGATAACGGTGTCCAAAAACATTCAGTACTTC.

The CDR3 nucleotides read TGTGCCAGCAGCCCTAAACGGTATCAGCCCCAGCATTTT. This codes for CASSPKRYQPQHF. This sequence joins TRBV6-2 or TRBV6-3 and TRBJ1-5; unclear D gene. Trimming left V 6 bases short and J 5 bases short, with 11 bases between. Germline loops: CDR1 MNHEY, CDR2 SVGEGT. The CDR3 consists of 13 residues.

This clonotype is medium-sized. The chain uses TRBV20-1 and TRBJ2-5; TRBD2 matches at 11 bases. The CDR3 totals 18 residues. J lost 5 bases, V lost 4 bases, and 18 bases had no gene match. Per the germline V gene, CDR1 is DFQATT and CDR2 is SNEGSKA (reference sequence). CDR3 nucleotides: TGCAGTGCTACCCGCCCGGGACTAGCGGCGGAGGGGGGGGAGACCCAGTACTTC. This translates into CSATRPGLAAEGGETQYF.